This T cell receptor (beta chain) is from a study of control samples from healthy donors and cancer patients (TCRdb year 2020). There are a few counts of this clone. It lacks a known antigen. No clone much larger than this one lies a single base away; base qualities are absent. Measured from the cysteine to the phenylalanine, the CDR3 is 17 residues long. Solely the CDR3 DNA is kept, with 51 bases framed from the first base. CDR1 and CDR2 are read off the germline V gene as SGHAT and FQNNGV. Trimming costs V 5 bases and J 0 bases, and their ends lie 19 bases apart. Library method: the immunoSEQ multiplex PCR assay. TCRdb took over this immuneACCESS table, retaining in-frame rearrangements with V and J assigned. Such tables are incomplete; in checked studies, under half of the missing clones stem from an unresolved V gene, and the remainder is unexplained. This sample holds about 140,000 clones; approximately 92% were observed only once. The ten largest clones take up approximately 3.4% of the sample.

The sequence came from a man under 40 in good health. The specimen sequenced was blood. The rearrangement combines TRBV11-2 with TRBJ1-1; possibly the D gene is TRBD1, per 5 matching bases. The sequenced DNA is TGTGCCAGCAGCGAAACCGGGGCTGGGGCCATGAACACTGAAGCTTTCTTT. The resulting protein is CASSETGAGAMNTEAFF.